This T cell receptor beta chain was identified in a study of T cells in Graves' hyperthyroidism and ophthalmopathy. Regarding the study as a whole: A 13 V-J signature model discriminated ophthalmopathy versus stable hyperthyroidism. Most thyroid-expanded clonotypes above 0.001 were also found in blood.

This clonotype was seen a few times. What it binds is unknown. The V segment lost 6 bases and the J segment 8 bases; nucleotides outside the gene matches: 11. Germline-derived CDR1 and CDR2 are DFQATT and SNEGSKA (reference sequence). This CDR3 region has 14 residues. Ophthalmopathy in the patients scored at least 3 on Clinical Activity Score and at least 4 on NOSPECS grade, lasting under 3 months. The investigators amplified TCR beta CDR3 regions from RNA transcripts. First-round RT-PCR with HTBI primers amplified the TCR CDR3 region. TCRdb reprocessed the multiplex PCR reads with MiXCR, giving one entry per CDR3 protein. The sample records over 500,000 distinct CDR3 sequences, about a sixth being singletons.

Sequenced: blood. The source of this sequence is a woman aged 18-30 years with Graves' ophthalmopathy. This sequence joins TRBV20-1 and TRBJ1-5, with 9 bases lining up with TRBD1. The CDR3 nucleotides are TGCAGTGCAAGCCCGGGACAGGGTTTTGAGCCCCAGCATTTT. It is translated as CSASPGQGFEPQHF.